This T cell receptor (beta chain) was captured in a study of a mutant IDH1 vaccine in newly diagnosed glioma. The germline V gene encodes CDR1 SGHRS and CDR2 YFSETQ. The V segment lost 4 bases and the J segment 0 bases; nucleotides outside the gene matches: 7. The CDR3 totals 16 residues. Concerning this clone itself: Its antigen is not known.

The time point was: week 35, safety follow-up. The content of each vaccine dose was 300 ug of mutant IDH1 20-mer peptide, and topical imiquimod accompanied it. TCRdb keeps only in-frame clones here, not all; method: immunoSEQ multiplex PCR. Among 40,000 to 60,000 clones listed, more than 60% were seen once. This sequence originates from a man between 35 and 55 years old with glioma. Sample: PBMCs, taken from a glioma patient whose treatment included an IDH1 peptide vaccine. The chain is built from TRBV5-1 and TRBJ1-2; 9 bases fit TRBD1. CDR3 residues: CASSTGQGLANYGYTF. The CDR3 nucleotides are TGCGCCAGCAGCACGGGACAGGGCCTAGCTAACTATGGCTACACCTTC.